The T cell receptor (beta chain) under discussion was sequenced for a study of blood T cell repertoires in COVID-19. The CDR3 is made up of 15 amino acids. V was pared by 0 bases and J by 5 bases, with 4 bases of the junction left unmatched. Germline CDR1 is SGHDN and CDR2 is FVKESK. This clone was recorded only once. Produced via immunoSEQ multiplex PCR; TCRdb's table is partial and in-frame only. The sample holds approximately 200,000 clones, around 87% seen once. This receptor was taken from a woman aged 25 to 39 with active or convalescent COVID-19. The sample taken for sequencing was peripheral blood. This chain uses TRBV14 with TRBJ2-5, with TRBD2 matching over 9 bases. CDR3 sequence reads: CASSQERGGGETQYF. The CDR3 coding sequence is TGTGCCAGCAGCCAAGAGCGGGGGGGCGGGGAGACCCAGTACTTC.